A selection of T cell receptor beta chains follows, all from one sample in a study of cytomegalovirus exposure and HLA in healthy donors. Only in-frame clones appear in the TCRdb table, and some are missing; sequencing was by immunoSEQ multiplex PCR. The sample includes about 55,000 clones, approximately 90% of them seen just once. The sequenced material came from PBMCs. The receptors originated from a man aged 18 to 29 in good health and CMV-seronegative. The CDR3 runs from the conserved cysteine through the conserved F or W. The order of the fields is clone size, V gene, J gene, D gene, CDR3 protein, CDR3 DNA. D genes are given only for firm matches. Clone size, where shown, is once, few, many, or a class for clones that have expanded.

clone size: NA; V gene: TRBV18; J gene: TRBJ1-1; D gene: NA; CDR3 protein: CASSRQTTNTEAFF; CDR3 DNA: TGTGCCAGCTCACGGCAGACTACCAACACTGAAGCTTTCTTT
clone size: once; V gene: TRBV10-3; J gene: TRBJ1-3; D gene: NA; CDR3 protein: CAISESGQPSGNTIYF; CDR3 DNA: TGTGCCATCAGTGAGTCTGGACAGCCCTCTGGAAACACCATATATTTT
clone size: NA; V gene: TRBV28; J gene: TRBJ1-3; D gene: NA; CDR3 protein: CASSATGSSGNTIYF; CDR3 DNA: TGTGCCAGCAGTGCGACAGGTAGCTCTGGAAACACCATATATTTT
clone size: NA; V gene: TRBV29-1; J gene: TRBJ2-5; D gene: NA; CDR3 protein: CSVEGGSGQETQYF; CDR3 DNA: TGCAGCGTTGAAGGAGGTAGCGGACAAGAGACCCAGTACTTC
clone size: NA; V gene: TRBV18; J gene: TRBJ1-2; D gene: TRBD1; CDR3 protein: CASSPKGQYAYGYTF; CDR3 DNA: TGTGCCAGCTCACCTAAGGGACAGTACGCCTATGGCTACACCTTC
clone size: NA; V gene: TRBV7-9; J gene: TRBJ2-3; D gene: TRBD2; CDR3 protein: CASDLWTSDEGGTDTQYF; CDR3 DNA: TGTGCCAGCGATCTCTGGACTAGCGACGAGGGGGGCACAGATACGCAGTATTTT
clone size: NA; V gene: TRBV11-2; J gene: TRBJ2-2; D gene: NA; CDR3 protein: CASSRLVRGAGELFF; CDR3 DNA: TGTGCCAGCAGCCGACTCGTTAGAGGCGCCGGGGAGCTGTTTTTT
clone size: NA; V gene: TRBV7-2; J gene: TRBJ1-3; D gene: NA; CDR3 protein: CASSRTPSGNTIYF; CDR3 DNA: TGTGCCAGCAGTCGGACACCCTCCGGAAACACCATATATTTT
clone size: NA; V gene: TRBV2; J gene: TRBJ2-1; D gene: NA; CDR3 protein: CASTPDRLIVFF; CDR3 DNA: TGTGCCAGCACCCCAGACAGACTTATCGTGTTCTTC
clone size: NA; V gene: TRBV7-9; J gene: TRBJ2-5; D gene: NA; CDR3 protein: CASSLAGGQETQYF; CDR3 DNA: TGTGCCAGCAGCTTAGCGGGAGGACAAGAGACCCAGTACTTC
clone size: NA; V gene: TRBV19; J gene: TRBJ1-4; D gene: TRBD1; CDR3 protein: CASKGQTGKLFF; CDR3 DNA: TGTGCCAGTAAGGGACAGACTGGAAAACTGTTTTTT
clone size: NA; V gene: TRBV6-5; J gene: TRBJ1-1; D gene: NA; CDR3 protein: CASREGGSPEAFF; CDR3 DNA: TGTGCCAGCAGGGAAGGAGGGTCCCCTGAAGCTTTCTTT
clone size: NA; V gene: TRBV6-6; J gene: TRBJ2-7; D gene: NA; CDR3 protein: CASSYEGTSYEQYF; CDR3 DNA: TGTGCCAGCAGTTACGAGGGCACCTCCTACGAGCAGTACTTC
clone size: once; V gene: TRBV6-1; J gene: TRBJ2-2; D gene: TRBD2; CDR3 protein: CASSGWTSVPTGELFF; CDR3 DNA: TGTGCCAGCAGTGGGTGGACTAGCGTGCCCACCGGGGAGCTGTTTTTT
clone size: NA; V gene: TRBV2; J gene: TRBJ1-3; D gene: NA; CDR3 protein: CASRPGYSGNTIYF; CDR3 DNA: TGTGCCAGCCGCCCAGGGTACTCTGGAAACACCATATATTTT
clone size: NA; V gene: TRBV5-1; J gene: TRBJ2-5; D gene: TRBD2; CDR3 protein: CASSLVGASGSDSETQYF; CDR3 DNA: TGCGCCAGCAGCTTGGTCGGGGCTAGCGGGAGCGATTCAGAGACCCAGTACTTC
clone size: NA; V gene: TRBV11-2; J gene: TRBJ1-3; D gene: NA; CDR3 protein: CASSFWQGGNTIYF; CDR3 DNA: TGTGCCAGCAGCTTCTGGCAGGGGGGAAACACCATATATTTT
clone size: few; V gene: TRBV2; J gene: TRBJ2-7; D gene: NA; CDR3 protein: CASTPPGIPSEQYF; CDR3 DNA: TGTGCCAGCACCCCCCCAGGGATACCCTCCGAGCAGTACTTC
clone size: NA; V gene: TRBV5-1; J gene: TRBJ2-7; D gene: TRBD1; CDR3 protein: CASSLAGTGYEQYF; CDR3 DNA: TGCGCCAGCAGCTTGGCGGGGACAGGCTACGAGCAGTACTTC
clone size: NA; V gene: TRBV27; J gene: TRBJ1-4; D gene: NA; CDR3 protein: CASKRAGPLATNEKLFF; CDR3 DNA: TGTGCCAGCAAAAGGGCGGGACCTCTTGCAACTAATGAAAAACTGTTTTTT
clone size: once; V gene: TRBV7-9; J gene: TRBJ2-7; D gene: NA; CDR3 protein: CASSFVPLGWVYEQYF; CDR3 DNA: TGTGCCAGCAGCTTCGTCCCCCTAGGTTGGGTTTACGAGCAGTACTTC
clone size: NA; V gene: TRBV6-1; J gene: TRBJ1-5; D gene: NA; CDR3 protein: CASSDWGDVDQPQHF; CDR3 DNA: TGTGCCAGCAGTGATTGGGGGGACGTTGACCAGCCCCAGCATTTT
clone size: NA; V gene: TRBV7-3; J gene: TRBJ2-1; D gene: NA; CDR3 protein: CASSLGSYNEQFF; CDR3 DNA: TGTGCCAGCAGCTTAGGCAGCTACAATGAGCAGTTCTTC
clone size: NA; V gene: TRBV18; J gene: TRBJ2-7; D gene: TRBD2; CDR3 protein: CASSPSSGGSDPYEQYF; CDR3 DNA: TGTGCCAGCTCACCAAGCTCGGGGGGAAGCGATCCCTACGAGCAGTACTTC
clone size: NA; V gene: TRBV30; J gene: TRBJ2-1; D gene: NA; CDR3 protein: CAWSVLWTNNEQFF; CDR3 DNA: TGTGCCTGGAGTGTACTTTGGACTAACAATGAGCAGTTCTTC
clone size: NA; V gene: TRBV2; J gene: TRBJ2-2; D gene: TRBD2; CDR3 protein: CASTAGGPGELFF; CDR3 DNA: TGTGCCAGCACAGCGGGAGGCCCCGGGGAGCTGTTTTTT
clone size: NA; V gene: TRBV7-9; J gene: TRBJ2-2; D gene: TRBD1; CDR3 protein: CASSYLDREWTGELFF; CDR3 DNA: TGTGCCAGCAGCTACCTTGACAGGGAGTGGACCGGGGAGCTGTTTTTT
clone size: NA; V gene: TRBV11-2; J gene: TRBJ2-7; D gene: NA; CDR3 protein: CASSPERVSYEQYF; CDR3 DNA: TGTGCCAGCAGCCCCGAGCGGGTCTCCTACGAGCAGTACTTC
clone size: NA; V gene: TRBV6-4; J gene: TRBJ2-1; D gene: TRBD2; CDR3 protein: CASSGSGRWFF; CDR3 DNA: TGTGCCAGCAGTGGTAGCGGGAGGTGGTTCTTC
clone size: NA; V gene: TRBV27; J gene: TRBJ2-3; D gene: TRBD1; CDR3 protein: CASSVGTVSWATDTQYF; CDR3 DNA: TGTGCCAGCTCTGTTGGGACAGTCTCTTGGGCCACAGATACGCAGTATTTT
clone size: NA; V gene: TRBV25-1; J gene: TRBJ2-7; D gene: TRBD1; CDR3 protein: CASSVGTGNYEQYF; CDR3 DNA: TGTGCCAGCAGTGTAGGGACAGGCAACTACGAGCAGTACTTC
clone size: NA; V gene: TRBV6-7; J gene: TRBJ2-3; D gene: TRBD2; CDR3 protein: CASDDSGSTDTQYF; CDR3 DNA: TGTGCCAGCGATGATAGCGGGAGTACGGATACGCAGTATTTT
clone size: NA; V gene: TRBV2; J gene: TRBJ2-7; D gene: TRBD1; CDR3 protein: CASRDRGPYEQYF; CDR3 DNA: TGTGCCAGCAGAGACAGGGGCCCCTACGAGCAGTACTTC
clone size: NA; V gene: TRBV7-2; J gene: TRBJ2-4; D gene: NA; CDR3 protein: CASSLAGQGLNIQYF; CDR3 DNA: TGTGCCAGCAGCTTAGCTGGCCAGGGGCTTAACATTCAGTACTTC
clone size: NA; V gene: TRBV28; J gene: TRBJ2-1; D gene: TRBD1; CDR3 protein: CASSGLRGPYNEQFF; CDR3 DNA: TGTGCCAGCAGTGGACTCAGGGGGCCCTACAATGAGCAGTTCTTC
clone size: NA; V gene: TRBV4-1; J gene: TRBJ1-2; D gene: TRBD1; CDR3 protein: CASSPAGTARGYTF; CDR3 DNA: TGCGCCAGCAGCCCGGCGGGGACAGCCCGTGGCTACACCTTC
clone size: NA; V gene: TRBV5-5; J gene: TRBJ2-7; D gene: TRBD2; CDR3 protein: CASSSGPTGGPEGEQYF; CDR3 DNA: TGTGCCAGCAGCTCCGGACCGACGGGAGGGCCAGAAGGCGAGCAGTACTTC
clone size: NA; V gene: TRBV21-1; J gene: TRBJ1-1; D gene: NA; CDR3 protein: CASSKDQAKNTEAFF; CDR3 DNA: TGTGCCAGCAGCAAAGATCAGGCCAAGAACACTGAAGCTTTCTTT
clone size: NA; V gene: TRBV7-2; J gene: TRBJ1-5; D gene: NA; CDR3 protein: CASSSTKQDSNQPQHF; CDR3 DNA: TGTGCCAGCAGCTCCACAAAACAGGATAGCAATCAGCCCCAGCATTTT
clone size: NA; V gene: TRBV6-6; J gene: TRBJ2-1; D gene: TRBD2; CDR3 protein: CASSWLGGSSYNEQFF; CDR3 DNA: TGTGCCAGCAGTTGGCTTGGCGGGAGCTCCTACAATGAGCAGTTCTTC
clone size: NA; V gene: TRBV7-9; J gene: TRBJ1-4; D gene: NA; CDR3 protein: CASSFLRHATNEKLFF; CDR3 DNA: TGTGCCAGCAGCTTCCTCAGACACGCAACTAATGAAAAACTGTTTTTT
clone size: few; V gene: TRBV2; J gene: TRBJ1-1; D gene: NA; CDR3 protein: CASSPWEATEAFF; CDR3 DNA: TGTGCCAGCAGTCCGTGGGAGGCCACTGAAGCTTTCTTT
clone size: few; V gene: TRBV4-1; J gene: TRBJ2-3; D gene: NA; CDR3 protein: CASSQDGSGISTDTQYF; CDR3 DNA: TGCGCCAGCAGCCAAGATGGGTCCGGGATTAGCACAGATACGCAGTATTTT
clone size: once; V gene: TRBV19; J gene: TRBJ1-1; D gene: TRBD1; CDR3 protein: CASSLPDRASTEAFF; CDR3 DNA: TGTGCCAGTAGTCTCCCGGACAGGGCGAGCACTGAAGCTTTCTTT
clone size: medium-sized; V gene: TRBV27; J gene: TRBJ1-5; D gene: NA; CDR3 protein: CASSLVRDTHQPQHF; CDR3 DNA: TGTGCCAGCAGTTTGGTCCGGGACACGCATCAGCCCCAGCATTTT
clone size: once; V gene: TRBV6-5; J gene: TRBJ1-1; D gene: NA; CDR3 protein: CASSSGPPETEAFF; CDR3 DNA: TGTGCCAGCAGCAGTGGGCCCCCAGAGACTGAAGCTTTCTTT
clone size: NA; V gene: TRBV6-1; J gene: TRBJ1-1; D gene: TRBD1; CDR3 protein: CASSEALGQGHTEAFF; CDR3 DNA: TGTGCCAGCAGTGAAGCCCTAGGACAGGGTCACACTGAAGCTTTCTTT
clone size: NA; V gene: TRBV18; J gene: TRBJ2-1; D gene: TRBD2; CDR3 protein: CASSQGLANEQFF; CDR3 DNA: TGTGCCAGCTCACAGGGACTAGCAAATGAGCAGTTCTTC
clone size: NA; V gene: TRBV19; J gene: TRBJ1-1; D gene: NA; CDR3 protein: CASSPAGGDTEAFF; CDR3 DNA: TGTGCCAGTAGTCCTGCTGGCGGGGACACTGAAGCTTTCTTT
clone size: NA; V gene: TRBV27; J gene: TRBJ1-1; D gene: NA; CDR3 protein: CASSRTANTEAFF; CDR3 DNA: TGTGCCAGCAGTAGGACAGCGAACACTGAAGCTTTCTTT
clone size: NA; V gene: TRBV28; J gene: TRBJ2-7; D gene: NA; CDR3 protein: CASTGNYEQYF; CDR3 DNA: TGTGCCAGCACAGGTAATTACGAGCAGTACTTC
clone size: NA; V gene: TRBV4-2; J gene: TRBJ2-1; D gene: NA; CDR3 protein: CASSQVPRRFGLDEQFF; CDR3 DNA: TGTGCCAGCAGCCAAGTCCCCCGTCGGTTCGGTTTAGATGAGCAGTTCTTC
clone size: NA; V gene: TRBV11-2; J gene: TRBJ2-7; D gene: NA; CDR3 protein: CASSPMAANSYEQYF; CDR3 DNA: TGTGCCAGCAGCCCCATGGCGGCGAACTCCTACGAGCAGTACTTC
clone size: NA; V gene: TRBV27; J gene: TRBJ2-3; D gene: TRBD2; CDR3 protein: CASRDRLAASTDTQYF; CDR3 DNA: TGTGCCAGCAGGGACCGACTAGCGGCTAGCACAGATACGCAGTATTTT
clone size: once; V gene: TRBV28; J gene: TRBJ2-1; D gene: NA; CDR3 protein: CASSQFGGGVNEQFF; CDR3 DNA: TGTGCCAGCAGTCAATTCGGGGGTGGGGTCAATGAGCAGTTCTTC